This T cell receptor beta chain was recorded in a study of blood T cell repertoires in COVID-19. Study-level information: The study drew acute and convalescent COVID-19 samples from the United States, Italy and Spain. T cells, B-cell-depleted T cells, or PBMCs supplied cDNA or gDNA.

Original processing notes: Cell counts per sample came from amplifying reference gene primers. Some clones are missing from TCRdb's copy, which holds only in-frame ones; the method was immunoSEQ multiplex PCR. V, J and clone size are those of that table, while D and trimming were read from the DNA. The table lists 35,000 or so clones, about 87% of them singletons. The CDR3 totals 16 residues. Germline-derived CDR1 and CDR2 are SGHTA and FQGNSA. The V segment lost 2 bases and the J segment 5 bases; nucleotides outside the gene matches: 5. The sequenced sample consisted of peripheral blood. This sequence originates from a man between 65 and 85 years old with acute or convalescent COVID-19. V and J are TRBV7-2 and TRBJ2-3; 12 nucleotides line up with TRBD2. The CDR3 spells CASSLLAGGQIDTQYF. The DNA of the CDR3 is TGTGCCAGCAGCTTACTAGCGGGGGGGCAAATAGATACGCAGTATTTT. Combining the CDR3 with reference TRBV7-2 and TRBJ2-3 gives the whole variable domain GAGVSQSPSNKVTEKGKDVELRCDPISGHTALYWYRQSLGQGLEFLIYFQGNSAPDKSGLPSDRFSAERTGGSVSTLTIQRTQQEDSAVYLCASSLLAGGQIDTQYFGPGTRLTVL.